The source of this TCR beta chain is a study of blood T cells in healthy people across ages. This clonotype was observed at least ten times. Researchers collected about 9.6 milliliters of peripheral blood from every single donor. Looked up from germline, CDR1 is KGHSH and CDR2 is LQKENI. This CDR3 is 16 amino acids long. With V trimmed by 3 bases and J by 7 bases, 8 bases remained unmatched. A second about 7 to 11 cycle PCR used barcoded and J-beta primers. TCRdb reanalysed the 5' RACE reads using MiXCR and keeps one entry per CDR3 protein. Among 590,000 or so distinct CDR3 sequences listed, less than 35% were seen once.

The V and J genes are TRBV18 and TRBJ2-1; TRBD1 matches 11 bases. The sample comprised blood. The TCR comes from a woman aged 80 or over in good health. The CDR3 region has the DNA TGTGCCAGCTCACCCCGGACAGGGGGCAAGGAAAATGAGCAGTTCTTC. It encodes CASSPRTGGKENEQFF.